The clone carrying this TCR beta chain has only one observation. These data come from a study of blood T cells in healthy people across ages. With a J-beta primer mix and a sample-barcoded 5' primer, a second PCR ran roughly 6 to 11 cycles. TCRdb called the 5' RACE reads again in MiXCR, with one record for every CDR3 protein. The sample records about 600,000 distinct CDR3 sequences, roughly 48% being singletons. The CDR3 is made up of 16 amino acids. V was trimmed by 2 bases and J by 6 bases, leaving 16 bases between them. Per germline, CDR1 KGHDR and CDR2 SFDVKD. This sequence joins TRBV24-1 and TRBJ1-5; D may be TRBD1 (5 bases). Sequencing was performed on blood. This clonotype originated in a man older than 75 in good health. CDR3 loop: CATSDSGTGDTQPQHF. DNA of the CDR3: TGTGCCACCAGTGATTCCGGGACGGGGGATACTCAGCCCCAGCATTTT.